This T cell receptor (beta chain) derives from a study of response to subunit inactivated influenza vaccine. V was trimmed by 4 bases and J by 3 bases, leaving 12 bases between them. This CDR3 region has 14 residues. The germline CDR1 and CDR2 sequences are MNHEY and SVGEGT. TCRdb ran MiXCR on the RT-PCR reads and lists one entry per CDR3 protein. The profile shows about 160,000 distinct CDR3 sequences, approximately 11% of them singletons. The sequence derives from a man aged 45-60 years who received an inactivated influenza vaccine. The chain employs TRBV6-2 or TRBV6-3 and TRBJ1-1; D is ambiguous. This specimen was non-naive T cells sorted from PBMCs, taken about 6 weeks after vaccination. The CDR3 DNA reads TGTGCCAGCAGTTCGTCAGGAGCTTACACTGAAGCTTTCTTT. It encodes CASSSSGAYTEAFF.